The entry below describes one TCR beta chain. V was pared by 0 bases and J by 3 bases, with 3 bases between. Germline V gene sequence: CDR1 SGHRS, CDR2 YFSETQ. The CDR3 has 13 amino acids. This entry is derived from a study of technical replicates of blood from several donors. TCRdb keeps only in-frame clones here, not all; method: immunoSEQ multiplex PCR. The sample lists more than 70,000 clones; 93% were seen once. Input material: T cells isolated from PBMCs. The sequence was collected from a human donor in good health. This chain uses TRBV5-1 with TRBJ2-2; D is uncertain. This CDR3 is CASSLADTGELFF. CDR3 bases: TGCGCCAGCAGCTTGGCAGACACCGGGGAGCTGTTTTTT.